Listed below are T cell receptor beta chains from one sample, sequenced in a study of identical twins. Each CDR3 protein is one row after TCRdb ran MiXCR on the 5' RACE reads. The sample contains 1.5 million to 2 million distinct CDR3 sequences, less than 35% of which appear only once. The specimen sequenced was cord blood. The receptors derive from a newborn girl in good health. Both conserved end residues are part of each CDR3. The order of the fields is J gene, CDR3 length, V gene, CDR3 protein.

TRBJ2-7,14,TRBV6-5,CASSRTVTYNEQYF
TRBJ2-4,19,TRBV5-6,CASSLGPGTRTIAKNIQYF
TRBJ2-3,16,TRBV27,CASSLSRAGPTDTQYF
TRBJ2-1,14,TRBV3-1,CASSQGTLDGEQFF
TRBJ2-1,17,TRBV15,CATSLQNRDTTYNEQFF
TRBJ2-3,15,TRBV10-3,CAISERQGSGDTQYF
TRBJ1-2,15,TRBV7-9,CASSHRDALDYGYTF
TRBJ2-3,16,TRBV7-2,CASSLDSSGGTDTQYF
TRBJ2-3,15,TRBV5-1,CASSASRMSTDTQYF
TRBJ2-1,19,TRBV6-5,CASSYSLPFDGSSYNEQFF
TRBJ2-2,14,TRBV12-3/TRBV12-4,CASSFSLVTGELFF
TRBJ2-1,16,TRBV28,CASSSSGRPHRNEQFF
TRBJ2-1,16,TRBV5-1,CASSLDRGRSYNEQFF
TRBJ2-1,20,TRBV24-1,CATSDSELAGGLRVYNEQFF
TRBJ1-4,13,TRBV29-1,CSVAGTVGEKLFF
TRBJ2-3,14,TRBV2,CASRVGADTDTQYF
TRBJ2-1,16,TRBV6-6,CASSPSPLAAYNEQFF
TRBJ1-1,13,TRBV7-2,CASGPHRDAEAFF
TRBJ2-1,15,TRBV6-5,CASTRLAGTYNEQFF
TRBJ2-3,16,TRBV12-3/TRBV12-4,CASFQGRRVGTDTQYF
TRBJ1-6,15,TRBV24-1,CATSDLGGRGSPLHF